Listed below are T cell receptor beta chains from one sample, sequenced in a study of cytotoxic CD8 clonotypes in ibrutinib-treated CLL. Here immunoSEQ multiplex PCR was the method, and the copy in TCRdb shows in-frame clones only, minus some. Among about 68,000 clones listed, approximately 80% were seen once. Material: PBMCs, obtained at disease progression, from a patient treated with ibrutinib. These receptors were taken from a human donor with chronic lymphocytic leukemia. The CDR3 runs from the conserved cysteine through the conserved F or W. Each record gives: clone size, J gene, V gene, D gene, CDR3 DNA, CDR3 protein. The D gene is left open where the match is weak. The size field is filled for only some rows; it gives once, few, many or a size class.

clone_size: .
j_call: TRBJ2-1
v_call: TRBV30
d_call: .
cdr3_nt: TGTGCCTGGAGTGGACCCCCCGTCTTCAATGAGCAGTTCTTC
cdr3_aa: CAWSGPPVFNEQFF

clone_size: .
j_call: TRBJ1-2
v_call: TRBV18
d_call: .
cdr3_nt: TGTGCCAGCTCACCACCAACAGGCTATGGCTACACCTTC
cdr3_aa: CASSPPTGYGYTF

clone_size: .
j_call: TRBJ2-6
v_call: TRBV5-1
d_call: .
cdr3_nt: TGCGCCAGCAGCTTGGTCGTCACTGGGGCCAACGTCCTGACTTTC
cdr3_aa: CASSLVVTGANVLTF

clone_size: .
j_call: TRBJ1-1
v_call: TRBV7-9
d_call: .
cdr3_nt: TGTGCCAGCAGCACATTCATGAACACTGAAGCTTTCTTT
cdr3_aa: CASSTFMNTEAFF

clone_size: .
j_call: TRBJ2-7
v_call: TRBV19
d_call: .
cdr3_nt: TGTGCCAGTAGATCAACAGGGTTACCCTACGAGCAGTACTTC
cdr3_aa: CASRSTGLPYEQYF

clone_size: .
j_call: TRBJ1-2
v_call: TRBV9
d_call: .
cdr3_nt: TGTGCCAGCAGCTCAACCGAATGGGGGGCTGGGGGCTACACCTTC
cdr3_aa: CASSSTEWGAGGYTF

clone_size: .
j_call: TRBJ1-6
v_call: TRBV6-5
d_call: TRBD1
cdr3_nt: TGTGCCAGTGGGACAGGGAATAATTCACCCCTCCACTTT
cdr3_aa: CASGTGNNSPLHF

clone_size: .
j_call: TRBJ2-5
v_call: TRBV18
d_call: .
cdr3_nt: TGTGCCAGCTCACTCGCAGGGACCCAAGAGACCCAGTACTTC
cdr3_aa: CASSLAGTQETQYF

clone_size: .
j_call: TRBJ2-7
v_call: TRBV10-1
d_call: .
cdr3_nt: TGCGCCAGCAGCCTCACACGGCCATCCTACGAGCAGTACTTC
cdr3_aa: CASSLTRPSYEQYF

clone_size: .
j_call: TRBJ2-1
v_call: TRBV10-3
d_call: .
cdr3_nt: TGTGCCATCACCTCTAGGAATGAGCAGTTCTTC
cdr3_aa: CAITSRNEQFF

clone_size: .
j_call: TRBJ2-5
v_call: TRBV30
d_call: .
cdr3_nt: TGTGCCTGGAGTAATCAGCGGTGGAAATGGGGGGAGACCCAGTACTTC
cdr3_aa: CAWSNQRWKWGETQYF

clone_size: many
j_call: TRBJ1-1
v_call: TRBV4-1
d_call: .
cdr3_nt: TGCGCCAGCAGCCAATTGGGGAACACTGAAGCTTTCTTT
cdr3_aa: CASSQLGNTEAFF

clone_size: .
j_call: TRBJ2-3
v_call: TRBV6-1
d_call: .
cdr3_nt: TGTGCCAGCAGTGAAGCGCCAGAAACAGATACGCAGTATTTT
cdr3_aa: CASSEAPETDTQYF